The 24 T cell receptor beta chains below were found in one sample sequenced in a study of CD8+ T cells in alopecia areata. Following RNA extraction, reverse transcription yielded cDNA that acted as the sequencing template. The repertoire was sequenced with immunoSEQ multiplex PCR; TCRdb's copy has only in-frame clones and lacks some. The sample has some 30,000 clones, about 80% seen once. The sequenced sample was NKG2D-low CD8+ T cells sorted from blood. The receptors shown here come from a human donor with alopecia areata.

Only a few counts were recorded for this clone. V and J are TRBV19 and TRBJ1-5; D is uncertain. Germline lookup yields CDR1 LNHDA and CDR2 SQIVND (reference sequence). The CDR3 covers 12 residues. V lost 5 bases and J 9 bases, leaving 11 bases between the germline ends. In nucleotides, the CDR3 is TGTGCCAGTAGTGCAAAGGCGCTGCCCCAGCATTTT. Protein product: CASSAKALPQHF.

The V call is TRBV19, the J call TRBJ1-1, with 7 bases that match TRBD1. Germline-derived CDR1 and CDR2 are LNHDA and SQIVND (reference sequence). The CDR3 sequence is 15 residues long. The ends lost 6 bases at V and 3 bases at J; junction bases unmatched: 10. This CDR3 is CASRKTGAGDTEAFF. DNA of the CDR3: TGTGCCAGTAGAAAAACAGGGGCGGGGGACACTGAAGCTTTCTTT.

The J gene is TRBJ2-1, the V gene TRBV7-2; tentative D call: TRBD2 (6 bases). The CDR3 length is 15 residues. The germline V and J ends were trimmed by 0 bases and 4 bases, with 10 bases remaining between them. CDR1 is SGHTA, CDR2 FQGNSA, per germline. The CDR3 bases are TGTGCCAGCAGCTTAGCGGGGGGACTTTACAATGAGCAGTTCTTC. This codes for CASSLAGGLYNEQFF.

The J gene is TRBJ2-7, the V gene TRBV28, with 12 bases matching TRBD2. CDR1 MDHEN and CDR2 SYDVKM come from the germline V gene. This CDR3 contains 17 residues. V was pared by 6 bases and J by 2 bases, with 11 bases of the junction left unmatched. This CDR3 is CASRTVRTSGIPYEQYF. CDR3 coding DNA: TGTGCCAGCAGAACTGTCCGGACTAGCGGGATTCCCTACGAGCAGTACTTC.

This chain uses TRBV10-3 with TRBJ1-5, with 7 bases that match TRBD1. J gave up 6 bases and V 3 bases, and 8 bases lay outside the gene matches. In germline, CDR1 is ENHRY, CDR2 SYGVKD. This CDR3 contains 15 residues. The CDR3 nucleotides are TGTGCCATCAGTGAAGGGACAGTGGCGGGTCAGCCCCAGCATTTT. Its protein product is CAISEGTVAGQPQHF.

This chain uses TRBV4-3 with TRBJ2-3, with D perhaps matching TRBD2 (5 bases). Between the trimmed V and J ends, which lost 4 bases and 4 bases, there was a span of 15 bases. This CDR3 comprises 15 residues. Germline V gene sequence: CDR1 LGHNA, CDR2 YSLEER. This CDR3 reads CASSRTFSPSDTQYF. In DNA, the CDR3 is TGCGCCAGCAGCCGGACTTTTTCCCCCTCAGATACGCAGTATTTT.

This rearrangement joins TRBV30 to TRBJ2-7; no clear D. CDR3 length equals 12 residues. V was pared by 4 bases and J by 0 bases, with 7 bases between. In germline, CDR1 is GTSNPN, CDR2 SVGIG (reference sequence). CDR3 in DNA: TGTGCCTGGACGCGGAGCTCCTACGAGCAGTACTTC. It specifies CAWTRSSYEQYF.

The rearrangement uses TRBV2 and TRBJ2-5, with TRBD2 matching over 8 bases. The length of the CDR3 is 14 residues. In germline, CDR1 is SNHLY, CDR2 FYNNEI. The V and J ends lost 5 bases and 5 bases, in that order; junction bases with no gene match: 7. The chain's CDR3 is CASSSGGSWETQYF. The CDR3 bases are TGTGCCAGCAGTAGCGGGGGCTCCTGGGAGACCCAGTACTTC.

The V call is TRBV29-1, the J call TRBJ2-7, with TRBD2 matching 13 bases. Germline lookup yields CDR1 SQVTM and CDR2 ANQGSEA. The CDR3 totals 15 residues. V lost 1 base and J lost 3; bases outside the gene matches: 3. The CDR3, as DNA: TGCAGCGTTGAAGGGACTAGCGGGAGTTACTACGAGCAGTACTTC. This encodes CSVEGTSGSYYEQYF.

The chain joins TRBV4-2 to TRBJ2-1; D is undetermined. Looked up from germline, CDR1 is LGHNA and CDR2 is YNFKEQ. V was pared by 0 bases and J by 9 bases, with 9 bases between. The CDR3 contains 13 residues. CDR3 in DNA: TGTGCCAGCAGCCAAGATCTTCGGGTTGAGCAGTTCTTC. Translating it yields CASSQDLRVEQFF.

This sequence joins TRBV30 and TRBJ2-2, with 10 bases fitting TRBD2. Germline V gene lookup returns CDR1 GTSNPN and CDR2 SVGIG (reference sequence). With V trimmed by 3 bases and J by 8 bases, 15 bases remained unmatched. The CDR3 covers 17 residues. CDR3 sequence (DNA): TGTGCCTGGAGCAGCGAACGGAGCGGGAGGGCCGGAGGGGAGCTGTTTTTT. Translating gives CAWSSERSGRAGGELFF.

V is TRBV28 and J is TRBJ2-1, with 9 bases identical to TRBD2. The CDR3 loop spans 15 amino acids. The V and J ends lost 4 bases and 9 bases, in that order; junction bases with no gene match: 10. Germline V lookup: CDR1 MDHEN, CDR2 SYDVKM. Here the CDR3 reads CASSSGREGPFEQFF. The CDR3 bases are TGTGCCAGCAGTTCCGGGCGGGAGGGCCCCTTTGAGCAGTTCTTC. The full variable domain, its missing parts supplied by reference TRBV28 and TRBJ2-1, is DVKVTQSSRYLVKRTGEKVFLECVQDMDHENMFWYRQDPGLGLRLIYFSYDVKMKEKGDIPEGYSVSREKKERFSLILESASTNQTSMYLCASSSGREGPFEQFFGPGTRLTVL.

This chain connects TRBV19 to TRBJ2-5; 10 nucleotides agree with TRBD2. Germline CDR1 is LNHDA and CDR2 is SQIVND (reference sequence). This CDR3 contains 16 residues. The V gene end was trimmed by 3 bases and the J gene end by 2 bases; junction bases not matched to a gene: 6. The CDR3 loop is CASSILTSGQQETQYF. The CDR3 DNA reads as TGTGCCAGTAGTATTTTGACTAGCGGGCAGCAAGAGACCCAGTACTTC.

The chain joins TRBV7-9 to TRBJ2-1; D possibly uses TRBD1 or TRBD2 (5 bases each). V dropped 5 bases and J dropped 5 bases, with 10 bases sitting between them. Germline lookup yields CDR1 SEHNR and CDR2 FQNEAQ (reference sequence). CDR3 length equals 13 residues. The CDR3 sequence is CASSPWGNNEQFF. DNA of the CDR3: TGTGCCAGCAGCCCCTGGGGGAACAATGAGCAGTTCTTC.

The rearrangement joins TRBV6-1 to TRBJ2-3; 12 nucleotides align to TRBD2. CDR1 MNHNS and CDR2 SASEGT come from the germline V gene. The CDR3 loop spans 16 amino acids. The V gene end was trimmed by 1 base and the J gene end by 6 bases; junction bases not matched to a gene: 5. The chain's CDR3 is CASSEELAGGGDTQYF. For the CDR3, the DNA is TGTGCCAGCAGTGAAGAACTAGCGGGGGGTGGTGATACGCAGTATTTT.

The rearrangement uses TRBV19 and TRBJ2-2; no clear D. The V gene lost 3 bases and the J gene lost 0 bases, with 2 bases spanning the gap. The length of the CDR3 is 13 residues. Germline lookup yields CDR1 LNHDA and CDR2 SQIVND (reference sequence). CDR3 sequence (DNA): TGTGCCAGTAGTATCCCGAACACCGGGGAGCTGTTTTTT. This gives the protein CASSIPNTGELFF.

Points on this clone: Sequence at one end of the junction differs from germline and may be a read error. The V gene is TRBV29-1, the J gene TRBJ2-2, with D possibly matching TRBD1 (5 bases). CDR1 and CDR2 (germline): SQVTM, ANQGSEA. The CDR3 consists of 12 residues. The CDR3 protein is CSGERGTGELFF. DNA for the CDR3: TGCAGCGGTGAAAGGGGCACCGGGGAGCTGTTTTTT.

This chain joins TRBV28 and TRBJ2-4; perhaps TRBD1 as D (5 bases). The CDR3 consists of 13 residues. The germline gives CDR1 MDHEN, CDR2 SYDVKM. Deletions cut 4 bases from V and 6 bases from J, with 10 bases between. The CDR3 is CASSSDNGNIQYF. The CDR3 nucleotides are TGTGCCAGCAGTTCGGACAACGGAAACATTCAGTACTTC.

The rearrangement uses TRBV29-1 and TRBJ1-2; D unclear. The V gene lost 3 bases and the J gene lost 3 bases, with 17 bases spanning the gap. CDR1 and CDR2 (germline): SQVTM, ANQGSEA. The CDR3 is made up of 15 amino acids. The CDR3 protein is CSVDKNGDGDYGYTF. CDR3 nucleotide sequence: TGCAGCGTTGATAAGAACGGGGATGGAGACTATGGCTACACCTTC. The full variable domain, its missing parts supplied by reference TRBV29-1 and TRBJ1-2, is SAVISQKPSRDICQRGTSLTIQCQVDSQVTMMFWYRQQPGQSLTLIATANQGSEATYESGFVIDKFPISRPNLTFSTLTVSNMSPEDSSIYLCSVDKNGDGDYGYTFGSGTRLTVV.

The rearrangement links TRBV10-2 to TRBJ2-1; D is undetermined. Trimming took off 5 bases at V and 7 bases at J, with 12 bases between the two ends. CDR3 length equals 13 residues. CDR1 is WSHSY, CDR2 SAAADI, per germline. In DNA form, the CDR3 reads TGCGCCAGCAGTTCCCCATTAATGAATGAGCAGTTCTTC. Amino acid sequence: CASSSPLMNEQFF.

Here the CDR3 reads CASSIGGLYNEQFF. CDR3 coding DNA: TGTGCCAGTAGTATAGGCGGGTTGTACAATGAGCAGTTCTTC. The chain couples TRBV19 to TRBJ2-1, with D possibly being TRBD2 (5 bases). Germline lookup yields CDR1 LNHDA and CDR2 SQIVND (reference sequence). CDR3 length: 14 residues. Deletions cut 1 base from V and 4 bases from J, with 8 bases between.

The V and J genes are TRBV29-1 and TRBJ2-3; D gene uncertain. Trimming pared 5 bases from V and 1 base from J, leaving 16 bases between. There are 15 residues in the CDR3. CDR1 is SQVTM, CDR2 ANQGSEA, per germline. In DNA, the CDR3 is TGCAGCGTTATCCGGGTCTCCCCTGGCACAGATACGCAGTATTTT. Its protein is CSVIRVSPGTDTQYF.

The chain combines TRBV5-6 with TRBJ1-1; weak D call: TRBD1 (5 bases). Germline V gene data show CDR1 as SGHDT and CDR2 as YYEEEE. Trimming shortened V by 0 bases and J by 1 base, and 7 bases separated the two germline ends. This CDR3 contains 14 residues. The chain's CDR3 is CASSLGGSNTEAFF. Written as DNA, the CDR3 is TGTGCCAGCAGCTTGGGGGGCTCGAACACTGAAGCTTTCTTT. Based on the CDR3 plus reference TRBV5-6 and TRBJ1-1, the full variable domain is DAGVTQSPTHLIKTRGQQVTLRCSPKSGHDTVSWYQQALGQGPQFIFQYYEEEERQRGNFPDRFSGHQFPNYSSELNVNALLLGDSALYLCASSLGGSNTEAFFGQGTRLTVV.

This chain joins TRBV29-1 and TRBJ1-1, with 7 bases matching TRBD1. CDR3 length equals 12 residues. Germline V gives CDR1 SQVTM, CDR2 ANQGSEA. The V gene end was trimmed by 6 bases and the J gene end by 0 bases; junction bases not matched to a gene: 1. DNA of the CDR3: TGCAGCGTGGGACAGATGAACACTGAAGCTTTCTTT. Its translation is CSVGQMNTEAFF. Looking up the rest from reference TRBV29-1 and TRBJ1-1 gives the full variable domain: SAVISQKPSRDICQRGTSLTIQCQVDSQVTMMFWYRQQPGQSLTLIATANQGSEATYESGFVIDKFPISRPNLTFSTLTVSNMSPEDSSIYLCSVGQMNTEAFFGQGTRLTVV.